This T cell receptor beta chain was captured by sequencing in a study of T-cell memory formation after mild COVID-19. Background on the study: Each donor largely had its own TCR clusters. Overall study results and limits: Later expanders leaned toward CD4+, whereas clones contracting from day 15 to 85 were balanced CD4/CD8. The CD4+ clones that contracted clustered mainly within CM and EM, and the CD8+ clones concentrated in EMRA. Nothing confirmed that second-wave clones peaking on day 37 were specific for SARS-CoV-2.

From the 5' RACE reads, TCRdb called clonotypes with MiXCR, one entry per CDR3 protein. This sample has 470,000 or so distinct CDR3 sequences, with roughly 25% found just once. Germline CDR1 LGHNA, CDR2 YSLEER. With V trimmed by 4 bases and J by 5 bases, 8 bases remained unmatched. The CDR3 loop spans 17 amino acids. This clonotype has a count of ten or more. Its antigen is not known. The source of this sequence is an adult woman who had mild COVID-19 (a few samples of this study predate the infection). Cell type and time point are not known. Material: PBMCs or a T cell subset sorted from them (not recorded which). The chain combines TRBV4-3 with TRBJ2-3; the match to TRBD2 covers 14 bases. Here the CDR3 reads CASSLREGLAGVDTQYF. CDR3 coding DNA: TGCGCCAGCAGCCTCAGGGAGGGACTAGCGGGAGTAGATACGCAGTATTTT.